This TCR beta chain was sequenced for a study of cytomegalovirus exposure and HLA in healthy donors (dated by TCRdb to about 2017). Study-level background: An earlier analysis of about 530 of the donors reported approximately 280 Gb of sequence data and 117 million unique TCR beta sequences obtained from approximately 180 million T cells. Around 330 gigabases of sequencing data and approximately 91 million unique TCR sequences made up an early release that covered over 550 HLA-typed donors. Of the 300 to 500 genotyped donors, over 80% were placed in the genetic ancestry cluster associated with self-reported Caucasian donors. The study aimed to test whether cataloging public T cell receptors could reveal signatures of past pathogen exposure. The study profiled the T cell repertoires of about 640 subjects by immunosequencing and related them to cytomegalovirus serostatus. In addition to the first cohort of 666 subjects, a separate validation cohort of approximately 110 different subjects was used. The study combined high-throughput TCR immunosequencing, statistical association of individual TCRs with disease status, and machine learning to predict cytomegalovirus infection status. A later analysis re-examined previously published TCR beta repertoires from more than 550 donors and added high-resolution HLA genotyping to investigate patterns of TCR occurrence. The later analysis used no new phenotypic data to find candidate immune exposures, relying instead on TCR beta sequences and their occurrence across donors. To decide whether each TCR beta V gene segment behaved as functional or pseudogenic, an earlier analysis of some 600 of the donors relied on high-throughput TCR beta sequencing. Donor age, sex, ethnicity and CMV serostatus were compiled alongside the repertoire data. In a later genetic analysis, genome-wide SNP genotypes for about three fifths of the roughly 670 donors were used, and that subset was treated as a discovery cohort. Every repertoire in the discovery cohort had been generated on one and the same sequencing platform. HLA typing included class I and class II loci at four-digit resolution. Typing coverage differed by locus: A, B, C, DRB1 and DQB1 were typed in roughly 620-640 donors, DQA1 in 500 to 550, DPA1 in 600 to 610, and DPB1 in approximately 450. About five DR-DQ haplotypes were handled as single units for association and clustering, since linkage in the cohort was strong. On average, roughly 250,000 unique TCR beta nucleotide sequences were sequenced per donor among a few hundred genotyped donors of the cohort, with roughly 18% of those sequences being non-productive. General conclusions and limits of the study: Broadly in line with IMGT annotations, most TCR beta V segments showed up in productive rearrangements about 90% or about 30% of the time in an earlier analysis of 450 to 600 of the donors. CMV serostatus was the only immune exposure information available for the cohort. Cytomegalovirus status was reported to be diagnosed by the classifier with high specificity and sensitivity in both the original and validation cohorts. The authors suggested that the approach could potentially be generalized to other disease states and immunological phenotypes. Because counts were too low, seventeen rarely observed V segments, including chromosome 9 orphons, were excluded from the earlier analysis of 587 of the donors. V-gene and J-gene trimming of TCR beta chains was associated with a missense DCLRE1C variant in a later genetic analysis, and the association was replicated in an independent cohort. A later analysis reported that several top co-occurrence clusters appeared linked to parvovirus B19, influenza, CMV and Epstein-Barr virus. A further reported finding was that TCR beta sequences accurately predicted the HLA-A and HLA-B alleles for most subjects in the first cohort. A total of fewer than 200 TCR beta chains were listed by the study as associated with cytomegalovirus. Linkage disequilibrium might explain the correlated functional status among segregating V segments, but an unknown experimental factor could not be ruled out. The presence/absence analyses assumed that sequencing depth was roughly uniform across donors, and that assumption may not be true. In a later analysis, 16,951 TCR beta sequences were associated with specific HLA alleles at a false discovery rate of 0.05. Most TCR sequences were seen in very few donors, while some public TCRs were found in many individuals. According to a later analysis, most CMV-associated TCR beta chains appeared to be HLA-restricted, and the HLA associations seemed to be driven largely by CMV exposure. Strong co-occurrence of HLA alleles, especially DR and DQ, made assigning TCR associations to individual alleles difficult. In a later genetic analysis, fewer N-insertions in productive TCRs were reported among donors in an Asian-associated ancestry cluster than the roughly 700-donor mean. In vitro tests confirmed that a few of the cytomegalovirus-associated TCR beta chains recognize cytomegalovirus antigens. In a later analysis, HLA-associated TCR beta chains showed more clonal expansion and lower generation probabilities than non-associated chains that were equally common. Only TCR beta chains were sequenced in this cohort, and the absence of alpha or paired-chain data limited detectable features. Some IMGT-functional V segments, including TRBV6-2 and TRBV6-3, could not be distinguished by the 87-base-pair reads and were therefore excluded. A later analysis found that TCR association rates varied across HLA loci, with DRB1 alleles showing the most associated TCRs and HLA-C alleles the fewest. The sequencing pipeline was judged likely to have produced a cluster of highly shared sequence variants as a technical artifact. Because some donors lacked HLA typing at each locus, the association tests relied only on the typed subset.

The cohort comprised hundreds of healthy bone marrow donors. At the time of sampling, all cohort members were nominally healthy, though unrecorded immune exposures were likely present. The donor was CMV seronegative and belonged to the group of around 400 seronegative cohort members. Every donor gave a peripheral blood sample, and the peripheral blood mononuclear cells from that sample were used for TCR beta sequencing. The Qiagen DNeasy Blood Extraction Kit was used to extract genomic DNA from the blood cell samples. Regarding this clone: There is no known antigen for this receptor. Base qualities are not at hand, and no much larger clone is one base apart.

To prepare the library, the immunoSEQ multiplex PCR assay was applied. The multiplex PCR relied on a mix of 60 forward primers for TCR Vbeta segments and 13 reverse primers for TCR Jbeta segments. The CDR3 region of rearranged TCR beta genes was amplified from genomic DNA with a multiplex PCR assay. Amplified TCR beta libraries were sequenced as 87-base-pair reads on the Illumina HiSeq System. For the original study's pipeline: In a later analysis, tens of millions of unique TCR beta chains were counted across the roughly 610 repertoires, and roughly 10 million of these chains were shared by at least two donors. Raw reads were error-corrected and collapsed into unique sequences by a nearest-neighbor algorithm in which closely related sequences were merged to remove PCR and sequencing errors. CDR3 sequences were aligned to IMGT reference sequences to assign V, D and J gene segments. For a sequence to be retained, a match of at least six nucleotides was required to both a V gene segment and a J gene segment. A rearrangement was called productive if the CDR3 had no stop codons and remained in frame with V and J, and every other rearrangement was called non-productive. CDR3 was defined according to IMGT convention as the region running from the second conserved V-encoded cysteine to the conserved J-encoded phenylalanine. Sequences without an unambiguous match to a single V gene segment were excluded from the earlier analysis of 587 of the donors. In an earlier analysis of approximately 590 of the donors, V segments were called functional above 56.7% productive rearrangements and were called segregating when the between-donor standard deviation exceeded 5%. A statistical classification framework was built for diagnosing cytomegalovirus status from the catalog of TCR beta chain sequences. In a later analysis, V and J genes were assigned by comparing TCR nucleotide sequences against IMGT/GENE-DB human TR gene sequences. The TCRdist pipeline was used in a later analysis to assign CDR3 sequences and most-parsimonious VDJ recombination scenarios. In a later analysis, each TCR beta chain was defined by its CDR3 amino acid sequence together with its V-gene family, and reads lacking a unique V-gene family were excluded. A later analysis removed several hundred highly shared, low-generation-probability nucleotide sequences to deal with suspected cross-contamination and a sequencing artifact. In a later analysis, a clonal expansion index was calculated for each public chain from normalized within-repertoire ranks of inferred template counts. Generation probabilities in a later analysis came from a VDJ recombination model fitted to out-of-frame rearrangements, and those results were checked against IGoR. In a later analysis, hypergeometric tests were used to score TCR-TCR, TCR-HLA and TCR-CMV co-occurrence, with a repertoire-size bias correction applied to TCR pairs. To estimate false discovery rates, a later analysis permuted the HLA or CMV assignments 20 times. A later analysis grouped co-occurring TCRs with DBSCAN, adding TCRdist sequence similarity when clustering within HLA-allele-positive subsets. Repertoires with fewer than 30,000 or more than 120,000 public chains, plus five repertoires with anomalous nucleotide sharing, were excluded from co-occurrence clustering. In TCRdb, the immuneACCESS table is reduced to in-frame sequences with V and J assigned. These tables do not hold every clone; where another copy was compared, an unresolved V gene accounts for under half, and the others remain unexplained. V and J calls and clone size come straight from that table; D and trimming were deduced from the DNA. The sample table records fewer than 200,000 clones; roughly 83% of these occur just once. Around 0.96% of the sample belongs to the ten largest clones.

The CDR1 and CDR2 encoded by the germline V gene are MNHNS and SASEGT. Including cysteine and phenylalanine, the CDR3 has 13 amino acids. Of all the DNA, just the CDR3 is kept, 39 bases in frame from base 1. V was cut back by 11 bases and J by 0 bases, leaving a gap of 13 bases between them. The V and J segments used are TRBV6-1 and TRBJ1-2; confidence is insufficient to name the D gene. This clonotype was sampled from a man younger than 40 in good health and CMV-seronegative. The specimen was PBMCs. The CDR3 corresponds to CARKDTTNYGYTF. The DNA sequence is TGTGCCCGCAAGGATACTACTAACTATGGCTACACCTTC.